This T cell receptor (beta chain) was observed in a study of T cell changes during pregnancy in multiple sclerosis. Using immunoSEQ multiplex PCR, the repertoire was profiled, and TCRdb retains in-frame clones only, with some absent. The sample lists tens of thousands of clones, under 90% occurring once. Per germline, CDR1 SGHTA and CDR2 FQGNSA. V was pared by 8 bases and J by 1 base, with 2 bases of the junction left unmatched. CDR3 size: 12 residues. The chain recombines TRBV7-2 with TRBJ2-7; TRBD2 agrees at 7 bases. This TCR was sampled from a female donor in good health, enrolled as a control in a pregnancy study. This specimen consisted of peripheral blood, obtained in the first trimester of pregnancy. The CDR3 loop reads CASGGGSYEQYF. The CDR3 coding sequence is TGTGCCAGCGGGGGGGGGTCCTACGAGCAGTACTTC.